This is a list of T cell receptor beta chains from one sample in a study of T cell changes during pregnancy in multiple sclerosis. Profiled with immunoSEQ multiplex PCR; TCRdb holds only in-frame clones, not every one. The sample has fewer than 150,000 clones; around 95% are singletons. This material consisted of peripheral blood, taken after pregnancy. These TCRs come from a female donor with multiple sclerosis, enrolled in a pregnancy study. The conserved cysteine and the conserved F or W are not part of the CDR3 here. The order of the fields is CDR3 protein, J gene, V gene.

CDR3: ASMVSGLAAFTDTQY
J: TRBJ2-3
V: TRBV27

CDR3: ATSRDGFTHGGLGEQY
J: TRBJ2-7
V: TRBV15

CDR3: ASSPGQGHYGYT
J: TRBJ1-2
V: TRBV14

CDR3: ASSEGAGKRNEQF
J: TRBJ2-1
V: TRBV6-4

CDR3: ASSPRGRADEKLF
J: TRBJ1-4
V: TRBV6-5

CDR3: ASSFLNSAGSAYNEQF
J: TRBJ2-1
V: TRBV14

CDR3: SVDRSGVNNEQF
J: TRBJ2-1
V: TRBV29-1

CDR3: ASSEGFSYTGELF
J: TRBJ2-2
V: TRBV6-1

CDR3: ASSLYTGASTQY
J: TRBJ2-3
V: TRBV11-1

CDR3: ASSFQGSLNEKLF
J: TRBJ1-4
V: TRBV5-4

CDR3: AADRVYEQY
J: TRBJ2-7
V: TRBV30

CDR3: ASSLLAPSGSTDTQY
J: TRBJ2-3
V: TRBV5-1

CDR3: ASKTSGSTRGEQF
J: TRBJ2-1
V: TRBV19

CDR3: ASSYVEGAEQY
J: TRBJ2-7
V: TRBV6-5

CDR3: ASSSLPAGGSETQY
J: TRBJ2-5
V: TRBV28

CDR3: ASSEAWGWTNEKLF
J: TRBJ1-4
V: TRBV6-1

CDR3: ASSPPGQDFEAF
J: TRBJ1-1
V: TRBV28

CDR3: ASSEFSLGGGYNEQF
J: TRBJ2-1
V: TRBV6-1

CDR3: ASRDSQNEKLF
J: TRBJ1-4
V: TRBV5-1

CDR3: ASSGKGGYARGTRSGANVLT
J: TRBJ2-6
V: TRBV2

CDR3: ASRKPGQYTGELF
J: TRBJ2-2
V: TRBV19

CDR3: ASSLVAGGMGETQY
J: TRBJ2-5
V: TRBV5-4

CDR3: ASSKVWPSPYNEQF
J: TRBJ2-1
V: TRBV21-1

CDR3: ASSPLSGRTNTGELF
J: TRBJ2-2
V: TRBV27

CDR3: ASSPRTSGSLAKNIQY
J: TRBJ2-4
V: TRBV21-1

CDR3: SVEGQGSMRKF
J: TRBJ2-1
V: TRBV29-1

CDR3: ASLGPASGYNEQF
J: TRBJ2-1
V: TRBV2

CDR3: ASSYGPGVDAEAF
J: TRBJ1-1
V: TRBV7-2